This T cell receptor (beta chain) was observed in a study of metastatic and nonmetastatic thyroid tumors. Study observations and caveats: Reportedly, malignant thyroid tumors had significantly higher TCR beta diversity than benign nodules, in blood and tumor.

This CDR3 contains 16 residues. Germline V lookup: CDR1 MNHNS, CDR2 SASEGT. V dropped 6 bases and J dropped 3; count of bases not matched to a gene: 9. In the authors' workflow: In papillary thyroid cancer, a distant-metastasis classifier was built using CDR3 differences across clinicopathological groups. TCRdb reassembled clones from the PCR reads with MiXCR. These V and J calls are TCRdb output, not the study's own analysis. Of about 15,000 clones in the sample, approximately 19% were seen once. Thyroid surgery was preceded by no treatment in any patient. To note about this clone: Its antigen is currently unknown.

The sequence derives from a female donor with papillary thyroid cancer or a benign thyroid nodule (not recorded which). Some clones in this sample may be carry-over from other donors' samples. Sequencing was carried out using blood. V and J are TRBV6-1 and TRBJ2-1; the match to TRBD1 covers 9 bases. Here the CDR3 DNA reads TGTGCCAGCAGCTTTCAACAGGGGGCGGGCTACAATGAGCAGTTCTTC. Translating it yields CASSFQQGAGYNEQFF.